This T cell receptor beta chain is from a study of blood T cell repertoires in COVID-19. Whole-study context: PBMCs, B-cell-depleted T cells, or T cells were the source of the cDNA or gDNA that made up the material.

The germline gives CDR1 LGHDT, CDR2 YNNKEL (reference sequence). Trimming removed 5 bases from V and 2 bases from J; junction bases left unmatched: 7. The CDR3 runs to 15 residues. The method was immunoSEQ multiplex PCR; TCRdb's version includes in-frame clones alone and lacks a portion of them. The table shows roughly 420,000 clones, with roughly 90% occurring only once. A single count supports this clone. Material for sequencing was PBMCs or T cells enriched from blood (not recorded which). V and J are TRBV3-1 (or the pseudogene TRBV3-2) and TRBJ2-3; 7 bases match TRBD1. The clonotype comes from a woman aged 30 to 39 with acute COVID-19. DNA for the CDR3: TGTGCCAGCAGCAGGCCGGGACAGACCACAGATACGCAGTATTTT. Translating it yields CASSRPGQTTDTQYF.